Shown below are 11 T cell receptor beta chains from a single sample sequenced in a study of blood T cell repertoires in COVID-19. Libraries were prepared by immunoSEQ multiplex PCR; TCRdb keeps only in-frame clonotypes and omits some of them. The sample holds more than 100,000 clones, 80% seen once. The specimen was peripheral blood. All receptors derive from a man aged 55-75 years with active or convalescent COVID-19.

The J gene is TRBJ1-2, the V gene TRBV3-1 (or the pseudogene TRBV3-2); 7 bases agree with TRBD1. Germline V gene data show CDR1 as LGHDT and CDR2 as YNNKEL (reference sequence). The CDR3 totals 15 residues. The junction had 6 bases not matched to a gene; V was cut back by 3 bases and J by 2 bases. CDR3 in amino acids: CASSHLDRLNYGYTF. In nucleotides, the CDR3 is TGTGCCAGCAGCCACTTGGACAGGTTAAACTATGGCTACACCTTC.

This chain links TRBV29-1 with TRBJ2-5; weak D call: TRBD2 (5 bases). Germline V CDR1 and CDR2: SQVTM, ANQGSEA. This CDR3 is built from 12 residues. Trimming shortened V by 2 bases and J by 6 bases, and 10 bases separated the two germline ends. CDR3 nucleotide sequence: TGCAGCGTTGAAACGGCGGGCAAGACCCAGTACTTC. Translation gives CSVETAGKTQYF.

This clone has just a few counts. The chain carries TRBV7-3 and TRBJ2-1; 7 bases align to TRBD2. The CDR3 runs to 19 residues. The junction had 13 bases not matched to a gene; V was cut back by 1 base and J by 1 base. CDR1 is SGHTA, CDR2 FQGTGA, per germline. For the CDR3, the DNA is TGTGCCAGCAGCTTAAACCCCCCCCCTAGCGGACCTTCCTACAATGAGCAGTTCTTC. It codes for CASSLNPPPSGPSYNEQFF.

This clone was seen just once. CDR3 sequence: CASSLGSGTSYNEQFF. The CDR3 DNA reads TGCGCCAGCAGCTTGGGGTCGGGAACGTCCTACAATGAGCAGTTCTTC. This chain joins TRBV5-1 and TRBJ2-1; D may be TRBD2 (5 bases). Trimming shortened V by 0 bases and J by 1 base, and 11 bases separated the two germline ends. Germline lookup yields CDR1 SGHRS and CDR2 YFSETQ. This CDR3 region has 16 residues.

V and J are TRBV20-1 and TRBJ2-7; no reliable D call. In germline, CDR1 is DFQATT, CDR2 SNEGSKA (reference sequence). The CDR3 spans 11 residues. With 3 bases removed from V and 5 bases from J, the gap between germline ends came to 8 bases. CDR3 residues: CSASAVDEQYF. DNA for the CDR3: TGCAGTGCTAGCGCAGTTGACGAGCAGTACTTC.

CDR3 sequence reads: CASSPPGGLEQPQHF. The CDR3 region has the DNA TGTGCCAGCTCACCACCGGGAGGATTAGAGCAGCCCCAGCATTTT. This chain connects TRBV18 to TRBJ1-5; D ambiguous. The CDR3 sequence is 15 residues long. The V end was cut by 0 bases, the J end by 7 bases, with 13 bases between. Germline CDR1 is KGHSH and CDR2 is LQKENI.

This clone has only a few counts. This chain uses TRBV19 with TRBJ2-1; TRBD1 is a possible D gene (6 bases). The CDR3 spans 16 residues. The germline V gene encodes CDR1 LNHDA and CDR2 SQIVND (reference sequence). V shed 5 bases and J shed 6 bases, with 20 bases lying between them. Here the CDR3 reads CASSPRDILGGNEQFF. DNA of the CDR3: TGTGCCAGTAGTCCCCGGGACATTTTAGGTGGCAATGAGCAGTTCTTC.

This chain uses TRBV2 with TRBJ2-2; possibly TRBD1 for D (6 bases). Trimming took off 6 bases at V and 6 bases at J, with 11 bases between the two ends. The length of the CDR3 is 13 residues. Germline V gene lookup returns CDR1 SNHLY and CDR2 FYNNEI. The CDR3: CASSTDRSGELFF. Here the CDR3 DNA reads TGTGCCAGCAGCACTGACAGGTCCGGGGAGCTGTTTTTT.

This rearrangement joins TRBV11-2 to TRBJ1-3, with D possibly matching TRBD1 (5 bases). The CDR3 covers 17 residues. Germline V lookup: CDR1 SGHAT, CDR2 FQNNGV. V shed 3 bases and J shed 0 bases, with 15 bases lying between them. CDR3 sequence: CASSFSLDSRSGNTIYF. For the CDR3, the DNA is TGTGCCAGCAGCTTCTCCCTTGACAGCCGCTCTGGAAACACCATATATTTT.

The rearrangement joins TRBV29-1 to TRBJ2-3; 8 bases map to TRBD2. V lost 6 bases and J lost 4; bases outside the gene matches: 9. The CDR3 runs to 14 residues. The germline V gene encodes CDR1 SQVTM and CDR2 ANQGSEA. CDR3 protein: CSVKPGLGADTQYF. The CDR3 DNA sequence: TGCAGCGTAAAACCGGGACTAGGGGCAGATACGCAGTATTTT.

The chain recombines TRBV5-1 with TRBJ2-1; 8 bases are shared with TRBD2. Trimming removed 4 bases from V and 7 bases from J; junction bases left unmatched: 13. Germline V gene lookup returns CDR1 SGHRS and CDR2 YFSETQ. The CDR3 length is 16 residues. This chain's CDR3 is CASSPRGAGALNEQFF. The CDR3 DNA follows: TGCGCCAGCAGCCCTCGGGGAGCGGGGGCGTTAAATGAGCAGTTCTTC.